This T cell receptor beta chain was sequenced during a study of beta chain features in type 1 diabetes. Study details: No age, gender or cell yield differences were seen between patients and healthy donors. Findings of the study overall: TCRB CDR3s were moderately but significantly shorter in Type 1 diabetes patients in all four CD4+ subsets. The study found that naive, central memory and Treg TCRB repertoires appeared more similar in patients than in healthy donors.

Every isolated RNA sample was fully reverse transcribed, so sequencing captured expressed TCRB transcripts. The average read count of naive, central memory and regulatory T cell samples was approximately 3.5 million. TCRdb keeps only in-frame clones here, not all; method: immunoSEQ multiplex PCR. Of about 340,000 clones in the sample, roughly 14% were seen once. A sort by CD45RO/CCR7/CD25/CD127/CD95/CD27 yielded CD4+ naive, central memory, regulatory and stem cell-like memory cells. This CDR3 region has 15 residues. V was trimmed by 4 bases and J by 4 bases, leaving 14 bases between them. From germline, CDR1 is MDHEN and CDR2 SYDVKM. A word on this clone: Its specificity is unknown.

The sequence came from a woman aged 18-29 years with type 1 diabetes. The chain recombines TRBV28 with TRBJ1-5; tentative D call: TRBD1 (5 bases). Sequenced input: naive CD4+ T cells from blood. This CDR3 reads CASSWGVALNQPQHF. CDR3 nucleotide sequence: TGTGCCAGCAGTTGGGGGGTAGCCCTAAATCAGCCCCAGCATTTT. Full variable domain (remainder filled in from reference TRBV28 and TRBJ1-5): DVKVTQSSRYLVKRTGEKVFLECVQDMDHENMFWYRQDPGLGLRLIYFSYDVKMKEKGDIPEGYSVSREKKERFSLILESASTNQTSMYLCASSWGVALNQPQHFGDGTRLSIL.